Below, 32 T cell receptor beta chains from the same sample are listed, as sequenced in a study of shared clonotypes between healthy human individuals. Sequencing was performed with immunoSEQ multiplex PCR; in TCRdb, only in-frame clones are kept and a portion is missing. The profile shows about 1.1 million clones, 77% of them singletons. Source material: memory CD4+ T cells from PBMCs. As for subset: CD45RA-negative fraction. The receptors derive from a man younger than 35 in good health. Some clones in this sample may be carry-over from other donors' samples.

The chain is built from TRBV7-2 and TRBJ2-4, with a weak D call TRBD1 (6 bases). The CDR3 is made up of 16 amino acids. V lost 5 bases and J 0 bases, leaving 14 bases between the germline ends. CDR1 and CDR2 from the germline V gene are SGHTA and FQGNSA. The DNA for the CDR3 is TGTGCCAGCAGCCCCCGGGGACACCTAGCCAAAAACATTCAGTACTTC. It encodes CASSPRGHLAKNIQYF.

The V and J genes are TRBV19 and TRBJ2-3; possible D gene TRBD1, 6 bases. The V end was cut by 1 base, the J end by 6 bases, with 8 bases between. Germline V CDR1 and CDR2: LNHDA, SQIVND (reference sequence). This CDR3 is built from 13 residues. The CDR3 DNA sequence: TGTGCCAGTAGTATAGGACAGGAGGATACGCAGTATTTT. It specifies CASSIGQEDTQYF.

This chain connects TRBV18 to TRBJ1-2, with 7 nucleotides matching TRBD1. CDR3 size: 14 residues. V shed 5 bases, J shed 2 bases, and the junction held 5 bases outside the gene matches. The germline V gene encodes CDR1 KGHSH and CDR2 LQKENI. CDR3 coding DNA: TGTGCCAGCTCAGTTCCGGGACAGAACTATGGCTACACCTTC. This codes for CASSVPGQNYGYTF. Together with reference TRBV18 and TRBJ1-2, the CDR3 gives the full variable domain: NAGVMQNPRHLVRRRGQEARLRCSPMKGHSHVYWYRQLPEEGLKFMVYLQKENIIDESGMPKERFSAEFPKEGPSILRIQQVVRGDSAAYFCASSVPGQNYGYTFGSGTRLTVV.

The rearrangement links TRBV5-1 to TRBJ1-2; weak D call: TRBD1 (5 bases). Per the germline V gene, CDR1 is SGHRS and CDR2 is YFSETQ. This CDR3 has 13 residues. The V end was cut by 3 bases, the J end by 3 bases, with 9 bases between. The CDR3, as DNA: TGCGCCAGCAGCTACCAGGGAGACTATGGCTACACCTTC. Translated, it gives CASSYQGDYGYTF.

Turning to this clone: Other DNA sequences in the same sample also yield this CDR3. V and J are TRBV7-9 and TRBJ2-7, with TRBD2 matching over 7 bases. J lost 0 bases, V lost 2 bases, and 1 base had no gene match. CDR1 and CDR2 (germline): SEHNR, FQNEAQ (reference sequence). CDR3 length equals 14 residues. CDR3 nucleotide sequence: TGTGCCAGCAGCTTAAGCGGGAACTCCTACGAGCAGTACTTC. Encoded protein: CASSLSGNSYEQYF.

The gene calls are TRBV5-4 and TRBJ2-1; 8 positions agree with TRBD1. This CDR3 comprises 14 residues. Germline loops: CDR1 SGHNT, CDR2 YYREEE (reference sequence). After removal of 4 bases from V and 9 bases from J, the junction contained 9 bases not matched to a gene. CDR3 region: CASSQETGGREQFF. DNA for the CDR3: TGTGCCAGCAGCCAGGAAACAGGGGGTCGTGAGCAGTTCTTC.

The chain has TRBV30 and TRBJ2-4, with D possibly being TRBD1 or TRBD2 (5 bases each). The CDR3 spans 16 residues. Trimming took 0 bases from V and 10 from J, leaving 22 bases between them. CDR1 is GTSNPN, CDR2 SVGIG, per germline (reference sequence). The CDR3 spells CAWSVTKGIGDGIQYF. In nucleotides, the CDR3 is TGTGCCTGGAGTGTAACTAAGGGTATTGGGGACGGAATTCAGTACTTC. Full variable domain (rest looked up from reference TRBV30 and TRBJ2-4): SQTIHQWPATLVQPVGSPLSLECTVEGTSNPNLYWYRQAAGRGLQLLFYSVGIGQISSEVPQNLSASRPQDRQFILSSKKLLLSDSGFYLCAWSVTKGIGDGIQYFGAGTRLSVL.

DNA for the CDR3: TGTGCCATCAGTCCCGGACAGGGGGTCGGTGAAGCTTTCTTT. Protein sequence: CAISPGQGVGEAFF. V usage is TRBV10-3 and J usage is TRBJ1-1, with 10 bases matching TRBD1. V trimming: 5 bases; J trimming: 7 bases; junction bases outside the gene matches: 7. The CDR3 length is 14 residues. CDR1 and CDR2 from the germline V gene are ENHRY and SYGVKD.

The V call is TRBV5-1, the J call TRBJ2-5; tentative D call: TRBD1 (5 bases). Germline V lookup: CDR1 SGHRS, CDR2 YFSETQ. Trimming took off 4 bases at V and 3 bases at J, with 16 bases between the two ends. The CDR3 extends over 15 amino acids. The DNA of the CDR3 is TGCGCCAGCAGCACCCAGGGTTGGCCCGAAGAGACCCAGTACTTC. It is translated as CASSTQGWPEETQYF.

The V call is TRBV7-2, the J call TRBJ2-1, with D perhaps assigned TRBD1 or TRBD2 (5 bases each). Germline-derived CDR1 and CDR2 are SGHTA and FQGNSA. Trimming shortened V by 6 bases and J by 7 bases, and 13 bases separated the two germline ends. The CDR3 spans 13 residues. CDR3 protein: CASSFGASNEQFF. DNA for the CDR3: TGTGCCAGCAGTTTCGGGGCGTCGAATGAGCAGTTCTTC.

The chain recombines TRBV5-1 with TRBJ1-1; 7 bases are a match to TRBD1. Germline V lookup: CDR1 SGHRS, CDR2 YFSETQ. Trimming cost V 4 bases and J 3 bases; bases outside gene matches: 9. This CDR3 has 15 residues. DNA for the CDR3: TGCGCCAGCAGCCAGGGGGGTAGGAAAGACACTGAAGCTTTCTTT. It yields the protein CASSQGGRKDTEAFF.

The table lists this clone with a count of one. This same CDR3 is encoded by further DNA sequences in the sample. The chain carries TRBV27 and TRBJ2-7; a possible D gene is TRBD1 (6 bases). The CDR3 loop spans 13 amino acids. The ends were cut back, 2 bases at V and 3 bases at J, with 8 bases in the middle. Germline CDR1 MNHEY, CDR2 SMNVEV (reference sequence). The CDR3 is CASSLRQDYEQYF. In DNA form, the CDR3 reads TGTGCCAGCAGTTTACGACAGGACTACGAGCAGTACTTC.

The gene calls are TRBV7-9 and TRBJ2-7; no definite D call. The CDR3 is 11 amino acids. V was pared by 1 base and J by 6 bases, with 4 bases between. The germline V gene has CDR1 SEHNR and CDR2 FQNEAQ (reference sequence). This CDR3 reads CASSLEFEQYF. DNA of the CDR3: TGTGCCAGCAGCTTAGAATTCGAGCAGTACTTC.

This clone was seen only a few times. The chain is built from TRBV30 and TRBJ1-3; D is ambiguous. The V gene lost 0 bases and the J gene lost 4 bases, with 7 bases spanning the gap. This CDR3 is built from 13 residues. CDR1 is GTSNPN, CDR2 SVGIG, per germline (reference sequence). CDR3 nucleotides: TGTGCCTGGAGTGTACACCTAGGAAACACCATATATTTT. This translates into CAWSVHLGNTIYF.

About this clone: This specimen includes other DNA sequences encoding the same CDR3. The rearrangement uses TRBV29-1 and TRBJ2-7; D unclear. CDR1 SQVTM and CDR2 ANQGSEA come from the germline V gene. This CDR3 has 11 amino acids. Trimming shortened V by 4 bases and J by 0 bases, and 4 bases separated the two germline ends. In DNA, the CDR3 is TGCAGCGTTGGAGTCTCCTACGAGCAGTACTTC. Translation gives CSVGVSYEQYF.

Remarks on this clone: The sample holds other DNA sequences that translate to the same CDR3. The chain combines TRBV9 with TRBJ2-5; either TRBD1 or TRBD2 may supply D (5 bases each). Between the trimmed V and J ends, which lost 0 bases and 0 bases, there was a span of 9 bases. Germline V gene sequence: CDR1 SGDLS, CDR2 YYNGEE. The CDR3 length is 15 residues. CDR3: CASSVGGTNQETQYF. The CDR3, as DNA: TGTGCCAGCAGCGTAGGTGGGACCAACCAAGAGACCCAGTACTTC.

The chain joins TRBV27 to TRBJ2-6, with unresolved D. This CDR3 spans 18 amino acids. Per germline, CDR1 MNHEY and CDR2 SMNVEV (reference sequence). The ends were cut back, 2 bases at V and 4 bases at J, with 18 bases in the middle. The CDR3 coding sequence is TGTGCCAGCAGTTTACCCCGTAGTAGGAGTTACGGGGCCAACGTCCTGACTTTC. As protein: CASSLPRSRSYGANVLTF.

The CDR3 loop reads CASSFTGVSSSYEQYF. CDR3 DNA sequence: TGTGCCAGCAGCTTTACGGGGGTCTCGAGCTCCTACGAGCAGTACTTC. The chain recombines TRBV7-9 with TRBJ2-7, with D perhaps TRBD2 (6 bases). The CDR3 is 16 amino acids. Trimming took off 3 bases at V and 0 bases at J, with 15 bases between the two ends. The germline gives CDR1 SEHNR, CDR2 FQNEAQ (reference sequence).

The V gene is TRBV6-6, the J gene TRBJ2-2; the D gene could be TRBD1 or TRBD2 (5 bases each). This CDR3 spans 12 amino acids. CDR1 is MNHNY and CDR2 is SVGAGI in the germline V gene (reference sequence). Trimming shortened V by 7 bases and J by 5 bases, and 8 bases separated the two germline ends. The CDR3 loop reads CASTRETGELFF. The CDR3 DNA reads TGTGCCAGCACCAGGGAGACCGGGGAGCTGTTTTTT.

This clone was seen a few times. V is TRBV5-4 and J is TRBJ1-2; 7 bases fit TRBD1. This CDR3 is 13 amino acids long. Germline CDR1 and CDR2: SGHNT and YYREEE (reference sequence). The ends lost 3 bases at V and 3 bases at J; junction bases unmatched: 2. The CDR3 loop is CASSSGQYYGYTF. CDR3 nucleotide sequence: TGTGCCAGCAGCTCGGGACAGTACTATGGCTACACCTTC.

This clone was found many times. The J gene is TRBJ2-1, the V gene TRBV18; D may match TRBD1 or TRBD2 (5 bases each). This CDR3 has 17 amino acids. The germline V gene encodes CDR1 KGHSH and CDR2 LQKENI. Trimming left V 0 bases short and J 2 bases short, with 14 bases between. The chain's CDR3 is CASSPPRRGDPYNEQFF. The CDR3 DNA is TGTGCCAGCTCACCACCGAGGCGTGGGGACCCCTACAATGAGCAGTTCTTC. The full variable domain, with the rest looked up from reference TRBV18 and TRBJ2-1, is NAGVMQNPRHLVRRRGQEARLRCSPMKGHSHVYWYRQLPEEGLKFMVYLQKENIIDESGMPKERFSAEFPKEGPSILRIQQVVRGDSAAYFCASSPPRRGDPYNEQFFGPGTRLTVL.

This chain links TRBV5-6 with TRBJ1-5; a possible D gene is TRBD1 (5 bases). This CDR3 spans 15 amino acids. Trimming took off 7 bases at V and 3 bases at J, with 17 bases between the two ends. Germline-derived CDR1 and CDR2 are SGHDT and YYEEEE. CDR3 region: CASGIKGTYNQPQHF. CDR3 nucleotide sequence: TGTGCCAGCGGAATAAAAGGGACTTACAATCAGCCCCAGCATTTT.

V usage is TRBV4-3 and J usage is TRBJ2-2, with TRBD2 matching 9 bases. From germline, CDR1 is LGHNA and CDR2 YSLEER. With 0 bases clipped from V and 7 bases from J, the junction kept 12 bases outside the gene matches. The CDR3 is 18 residues long. CDR3 in DNA: TGCGCCAGCAGCCAAGATCAAGTAGCGGGAGTAGGGATCGGGGAGCTGTTTTTT. Translation: CASSQDQVAGVGIGELFF.

Comments on this clone: A read error may be the cause here, since a much bigger clone is one base away. The V and J genes are TRBV11-3 and TRBJ2-3; TRBD2 aligns across 11 bases. Germline values: CDR1 SGHNT, CDR2 YENEEA. CDR3 size: 16 residues. Trimming took 3 bases from V and 0 from J; bases not matched to a gene: 2. The CDR3 DNA sequence: TGTGCCAGCAGCTTGGGACTAGCGGACAGCACAGATACGCAGTATTTT. The encoded protein is CASSLGLADSTDTQYF.

The rearrangement links TRBV5-1 to TRBJ2-5; TRBD2 is a possible D gene (6 bases). The length of the CDR3 is 16 residues. The V end lost 3 bases, the J end lost 5 bases, and 20 bases lay between the germline ends. Germline CDR1 and CDR2: SGHRS and YFSETQ. CDR3 DNA: TGCGCCAGCAGCTCGGCGGCTGGCGGGATAGGGGAGACCCAGTACTTC. This sequence encodes CASSSAAGGIGETQYF.

The V and J genes are TRBV6-1 and TRBJ1-2; possible D gene TRBD1, 5 bases. Germline V gene lookup returns CDR1 MNHNS and CDR2 SASEGT. The CDR3 runs to 15 residues. V lost 4 bases and J lost 4, with 16 bases in between. The CDR3, as DNA: TGTGCCAGCAGTGGGGGCCTCCAGGTTGCCTATGGCTACACCTTC. Its protein product is CASSGGLQVAYGYTF.

The chain recombines TRBV7-8 with TRBJ1-1; D gene uncertain. The germline CDR1 and CDR2 sequences are SGHVS and FQNEAQ. Trimming pared 0 bases from V and 2 bases from J, leaving 7 bases between. CDR3 length equals 14 residues. In DNA form, the CDR3 reads TGTGCCAGCAGCTTAGCAGTAGCAAACACTGAAGCTTTCTTT. It translates to CASSLAVANTEAFF.

V is TRBV14 and J is TRBJ2-5, with a weak D call TRBD2 (6 bases). CDR1 SGHDN and CDR2 FVKESK come from the germline V gene. The CDR3 has 16 residues. Trimming shortened V by 1 base and J by 5 bases, and 17 bases separated the two germline ends. The DNA for the CDR3 is TGTGCCAGCAGCCAAGTGAATTGGCCTGGAGGGGAGACCCAGTACTTC. Translation: CASSQVNWPGGETQYF.

This rearrangement joins TRBV4-1 to TRBJ2-7; the match to TRBD2 covers 11 bases. The junction had 3 bases not matched to a gene; V was cut back by 0 bases and J by 11 bases. The CDR3 has 13 residues. Germline CDR1 reads MGHRA; CDR2 reads YSYEKL. CDR3 in DNA: TGCGCCAGCAGCCAAGAACCGGGACTAGCGGAGTACTTC. Protein: CASSQEPGLAEYF.

The chain employs TRBV4-1 and TRBJ2-5; D uncertain. Per germline, CDR1 MGHRA and CDR2 YSYEKL. The V and J ends lost 0 bases and 5 bases respectively, with 16 bases between them. This CDR3 spans 16 amino acids. The CDR3 nucleotides are TGCGCCAGCAGCCAAGATCTTAGTAGGGCCCGGGAGACCCAGTACTTC. It translates to CASSQDLSRARETQYF.

The genes are TRBV5-8 and TRBJ1-2; D unresolved. V shed 0 bases and J shed 5 bases, with 11 bases lying between them. The CDR3 has 14 residues. From germline, CDR1 is SGHTS and CDR2 YDEGEE. The CDR3 DNA reads TGTGCCAGCAGCTTGGGTGACGACGTATATGGCTACACCTTC. Amino acids: CASSLGDDVYGYTF.

V and J are TRBV28 and TRBJ1-3; D gene unclear. V was shortened by 8 bases and J by 1 base, with 15 bases between the two germline ends. Germline assignment: CDR1 MDHEN and CDR2 SYDVKM. There are 15 residues in the CDR3. The CDR3 loop is CASAEFGFSGNTIYF. As DNA, the CDR3 is TGTGCCAGCGCGGAATTTGGGTTTTCTGGAAACACCATATATTTT.